Presented here are 21 T cell receptor beta chains from one specimen sequenced in a study of T-cell reconstitution after alpha-beta-depleted transplantation in children. Unique molecular identifiers were incorporated during preparation of the TCRbeta library. From the PCR reads, TCRdb called clonotypes with MiXCR, one entry per CDR3 protein. The table includes approximately 500,000 distinct CDR3 sequences, about a quarter detected once. The sequenced sample was PBMCs, obtained before TCRalphabeta/CD19-depleted stem cell transplant. The receptors derive from a boy in the first two years of life with Wiskott-Aldrich syndrome, due to receive a stem cell transplant.

This chain links TRBV20-1 with TRBJ2-5; 11 bases are a match to TRBD2. The germline V gene encodes CDR1 DFQATT and CDR2 SNEGSKA (reference sequence). The CDR3 is made up of 16 amino acids. Germline trimming cut 0 bases from V and 6 bases from J; bases unmatched to any gene: 9. CDR3 sequence: CSARDGETSGKKTQYF. CDR3 DNA sequence: TGCAGTGCTAGAGATGGAGAGACTAGCGGGAAAAAGACCCAGTACTTC.

The chain carries TRBV9 and TRBJ2-7, with 11 bases identical to TRBD2. The length of the CDR3 is 13 residues. The germline V gene encodes CDR1 SGDLS and CDR2 YYNGEE. After removal of 4 bases from V and 9 bases from J, the junction contained 6 bases not matched to a gene. The CDR3 DNA sequence: TGTGCCAGCAGCCGGGGACTAGCGGACGCGCAGTACTTC. Its translation is CASSRGLADAQYF.

The chain combines TRBV28 with TRBJ2-7, with TRBD1 as a possible D gene (7 bases). Germline assignment: CDR1 MDHEN and CDR2 SYDVKM. Between the trimmed V and J ends, which lost 6 bases and 4 bases, there was a span of 13 bases. The CDR3 sequence is 13 residues long. Here the CDR3 reads CASRQQGRYEQYF. The DNA for the CDR3 is TGTGCCAGCAGGCAACAGGGGAGGTACGAGCAGTACTTC.

This clonotype was detected a few times. The chain combines TRBV10-3 with TRBJ2-7, with TRBD1 matching 10 bases. CDR1 and CDR2 (germline): ENHRY, SYGVKD. V shed 3 bases, J shed 3 bases, and the junction held 5 bases outside the gene matches. The CDR3 length is 15 residues. The CDR3 DNA is TGTGCCATCAGTGATTCCGGGACAGGGGTCTACGAGCAGTACTTC. Amino acids: CAISDSGTGVYEQYF.

This clonotype showed up just a few times. V usage is TRBV5-4 and J usage is TRBJ2-7, with 11 positions matching TRBD2. CDR3 size: 16 residues. The germline V gene has CDR1 SGHNT and CDR2 YYREEE (reference sequence). V was pared by 3 bases and J by 0 bases, with 5 bases of the junction left unmatched. Here the CDR3 reads CASSSRLAGSSYEQYF. CDR3 nucleotides: TGTGCCAGCAGCTCAAGACTAGCGGGGAGCTCCTACGAGCAGTACTTC.

The rearrangement joins TRBV6-6 to TRBJ1-5; no clear D gene. V lost 7 bases to trimming and J lost 3 bases, with 10 bases between them. This CDR3 is 13 amino acids long. Germline V lookup: CDR1 MNHNY, CDR2 SVGAGI (reference sequence). The DNA for the CDR3 is TGTGCCAGCACGGGCCGAGTCAATCAGCCCCAGCATTTT. This encodes CASTGRVNQPQHF.

This sequence joins TRBV12-3 or TRBV12-4 and TRBJ2-1; D perhaps matches TRBD2 (5 bases). V was clipped by 3 bases and J by 2 bases, with 11 bases between them. The CDR3 has 15 residues. Here the CDR3 DNA reads TGTGCCAGCAGTTTTACAGCGGAGCCCTACAATGAGCAGTTCTTC. This sequence encodes CASSFTAEPYNEQFF.

CDR3 protein: CASTTDKPGQGRGTQYF. CDR3 bases: TGTGCCAGTACTACCGACAAGCCGGGACAGGGGCGAGGGACCCAGTACTTC. The J gene is TRBJ2-5, the V gene TRBV12-3 or TRBV12-4; 10 nucleotides line up with TRBD1. V was pared by 9 bases and J by 7 bases, with 20 bases of the junction left unmatched. The CDR3 runs to 17 residues.

This clonotype was counted between two and nine times. V is TRBV9 and J is TRBJ2-1; a weak D match, TRBD2 (5 bases). This CDR3 contains 15 residues. From germline, CDR1 is SGDLS and CDR2 YYNGEE. V dropped 0 bases and J dropped 6 bases, with 13 bases sitting between them. CDR3 nucleotides: TGTGCCAGCAGCGTAGTGTGGGAGCCGCCCAATGAGCAGTTCTTC. Translation gives CASSVVWEPPNEQFF. Filled out from reference TRBV9 and TRBJ2-1, the complete variable domain reads DSGVTQTPKHLITATGQRVTLRCSPRSGDLSVYWYQQSLDQGLQFLIQYYNGEERAKGNILERFSAQQFPDLHSELNLSSLELGDSALYFCASSVVWEPPNEQFFGPGTRLTVL.

V usage is TRBV5-1 and J usage is TRBJ1-1, with 7 bases fitting TRBD1. Trimming at V came to 1 base and at J to 1 base, leaving 10 bases not matched to a gene. This CDR3 comprises 17 residues. Germline assignment: CDR1 SGHRS and CDR2 YFSETQ. The CDR3: CASSLFRDSKTNTEAFF. The CDR3 DNA reads as TGCGCCAGCAGCTTGTTCCGGGACAGCAAAACGAACACTGAAGCTTTCTTT.

This chain joins TRBV6-1 and TRBJ2-7, with D possibly being TRBD1 (5 bases). V gave up 6 bases and J gave up 3 bases, with 15 bases separating them. The CDR3 sequence is 14 residues long. CDR1 and CDR2 from the germline V gene are MNHNS and SASEGT. The CDR3 is CASSLDRYDYEQYF. The CDR3 DNA sequence: TGTGCCAGCAGCCTAGACAGATACGACTACGAGCAGTACTTC.

This clonotype has a handful of counts. The chain couples TRBV5-1 to TRBJ2-3; 7 bases are a match to TRBD2. The length of the CDR3 is 15 residues. Germline V CDR1 and CDR2: SGHRS, YFSETQ. V shed 0 bases and J 4 bases; nucleotides not matched to a gene: 5. The CDR3 DNA is TGCGCCAGCAGCTTGGCTAGCGGCTTAGCAGATACGCAGTATTTT. It specifies CASSLASGLADTQYF.

The V and J genes are TRBV7-9 and TRBJ2-1; TRBD2 agrees at 8 bases. Per the germline V gene, CDR1 is SEHNR and CDR2 is FQNEAQ (reference sequence). V was pared by 2 bases and J by 10 bases, with 10 bases of the junction left unmatched. This CDR3 contains 15 residues. For the CDR3, the DNA is TGTGCCAGCAGCTTACCGGGAGGGCCTTTAGGGGAGCAGTTCTTC. Residues: CASSLPGGPLGEQFF.

This clonotype was picked up a small number of times. The CDR3 protein is CASSLRPANLAKNIQYF. As DNA, the CDR3 is TGTGCCAGCAGCTTACGGCCAGCCAACCTAGCCAAAAACATTCAGTACTTC. The chain uses TRBV11-2 and TRBJ2-4, with D unclear. This CDR3 is 17 amino acids long. Trimming removed 2 bases from V and 0 bases from J, with 14 bases in between. Per the germline V gene, CDR1 is SGHAT and CDR2 is FQNNGV.

This sequence joins TRBV20-1 and TRBJ2-7; D is tentatively TRBD1 or TRBD2 (5 bases each). V was cut by 5 bases and J by 6 bases, with 17 bases left in between. This CDR3 is built from 13 residues. From germline, CDR1 is DFQATT and CDR2 SNEGSKA (reference sequence). CDR3 amino acids: CSAWGPPMGEQYF. CDR3 DNA sequence: TGCAGTGCTTGGGGACCCCCCATGGGCGAGCAGTACTTC.

The sample holds a few counts of this clonotype. Here the CDR3 DNA reads TGCGCCAGCAGCTTCGCAGGGAACCCCGAGCAGTACTTC. Its protein is CASSFAGNPEQYF. This chain joins TRBV5-1 and TRBJ2-7; TRBD1 is a possible D gene (5 bases). Trimming stripped 2 bases from V and 6 bases from J, with 12 bases between. Germline CDR1 SGHRS, CDR2 YFSETQ. The CDR3 has 13 residues.

This clonotype came up a few times. The chain joins TRBV5-1 to TRBJ1-5; D might be TRBD1 (5 bases). Germline CDR1 SGHRS, CDR2 YFSETQ. The CDR3 length is 13 residues. Trimming pared 2 bases from V and 7 bases from J, leaving 10 bases between. The CDR3 spells CASSFRVGQPQHF. CDR3 coding DNA: TGCGCCAGCAGCTTCAGGGTGGGGCAGCCCCAGCATTTT.

The chain joins TRBV20-1 to TRBJ2-5; D is perhaps TRBD1 or TRBD2 (5 bases each). The length of the CDR3 is 15 residues. From germline, CDR1 is DFQATT and CDR2 SNEGSKA (reference sequence). Trimming removed 0 bases from V and 1 base from J, with 12 bases in between. The CDR3 DNA reads as TGCAGTGCTAGAGATCGGGGCGGATCCCAAGAGACCCAGTACTTC. Residues: CSARDRGGSQETQYF.

On this clonotype itself: The junction departs from the called germline gene at one end, perhaps through a read error. The CDR3 reads CASSLDRDRGRGADVLTF. Written as DNA, the CDR3 is TGCGCCAGCAGCTTGGATAGGGACAGGGGAAGAGGGGCCGACGTCCTGACTTTC. The chain has TRBV5-1 and TRBJ2-6; 10 bases line up with TRBD1. From germline, CDR1 is SGHRS and CDR2 YFSETQ. There are 18 residues in the CDR3.

The chain uses TRBV10-3 and TRBJ2-7, with 9 bases aligning to TRBD1. The CDR3 covers 13 residues. With V trimmed by 6 bases and J by 4 bases, 4 bases remained unmatched. Per the germline V gene, CDR1 is ENHRY and CDR2 is SYGVKD. The CDR3 DNA reads TGTGCCATCAGATTTGGACAGGGGTACGAGCAGTACTTC. Amino acids: CAIRFGQGYEQYF.

The J gene is TRBJ2-5, the V gene TRBV24-1; tentative D call: TRBD2 (5 bases). Trimming left V 2 bases short and J 5 bases short, with 8 bases between. This CDR3 contains 13 residues. Looked up from germline, CDR1 is KGHDR and CDR2 is SFDVKD. The CDR3 bases are TGTGCCACCAGTGATTGGAGGTCGGAGACCCAGTACTTC. It specifies CATSDWRSETQYF.